Sequencing of this TCR beta chain was carried out in a study of T-cell reconstitution after alpha-beta-depleted transplantation in children. V trimming: 6 bases; J trimming: 4 bases; junction bases outside the gene matches: 6. The CDR3 is 13 residues long. Unique molecular identifiers were incorporated when the TCRbeta library was constructed. Via MiXCR, TCRdb re-called the PCR reads, giving one row per CDR3 protein. Of 250,000 or so distinct CDR3 sequences detected, roughly 7.7% appear once; the ten largest clones hold about 6.4%. In this sample, this clonotype turned up many times. This chain connects TRBV12-3 or TRBV12-4 to TRBJ2-7, with 7 positions matching TRBD2. The sample consisted of PBMCs, mostly from graft donor cells, taken 180 days after TCRalphabeta/CD19-depleted stem cell transplant. The source is a male patient between 5 and 17 years old who had a stem cell transplant for acute lymphoblastic leukemia, so the T cells may come from the graft donor. The CDR3 sequence: CASRSGGGYEQYF. The DNA for the CDR3 is TGTGCCAGCAGATCCGGCGGGGGATACGAGCAGTACTTC.